The rows below give T cell receptor beta chains drawn from one sample of a study of beta chain features in type 1 diabetes. The repertoire was sequenced with immunoSEQ multiplex PCR; TCRdb's copy has only in-frame clones and lacks some. The data show a few hundred thousand clones, 14% seen once. Material for sequencing was naive CD4+ T cells from blood. The receptors stem from a man aged 25 to 40 in good health. Both conserved end residues are part of each CDR3. Each record gives: CDR3 protein, clone size, V gene, D gene, J gene, CDR3 length. The D gene is left open where the match is weak. The size field is filled for only some rows; it gives once, few, many or a size class.

CASSLEPMGNEQFF	NA	TRBV7-2	NA	TRBJ2-1	14
CSVEGVNTEAFF	few	TRBV29-1	NA	TRBJ1-1	12
CASSPEFAGEYGYTF	NA	TRBV7-2	NA	TRBJ1-2	15
CASSPDRGYTEAFF	NA	TRBV7-2	TRBD1	TRBJ1-1	14
CASSVDASGRGTDTQYF	few	TRBV9	TRBD2	TRBJ2-3	17
CASSDRGPTDTQYF	NA	TRBV2	NA	TRBJ2-3	14
CASSYPNHVGEQFF	NA	TRBV7-2	NA	TRBJ2-1	14
CASSGLYTEAFF	few	TRBV7-9	NA	TRBJ1-1	12
CASSLRSEQFF	NA	TRBV7-9	NA	TRBJ2-1	11
CASSGGQFYGYTF	NA	TRBV5-6	NA	TRBJ1-2	13
CASSPGGAGTEAFF	NA	TRBV18	NA	TRBJ1-1	14
CATEAVSGANVLTF	few	TRBV19	NA	TRBJ2-6	14
CASSLSQGFYEQYF	few	TRBV11-2	NA	TRBJ2-7	14
CSVNWGVNQPQHF	NA	TRBV29-1	NA	TRBJ1-5	13
CASKRLAATDTQYF	few	TRBV9	TRBD2	TRBJ2-3	14
CASSVGHSGKNTGELFF	NA	TRBV9	NA	TRBJ2-2	17
CASSEYGRGAFF	few	TRBV25-1	NA	TRBJ1-1	12
CASRLSSGPQETQYF	NA	TRBV5-1	TRBD2	TRBJ2-5	15
CASRTGGFYGYTF	NA	TRBV2	TRBD1	TRBJ1-2	13
CASSHTGEGNEQFF	few	TRBV4-3	NA	TRBJ2-1	14
CASSQEGRVAQYF	NA	TRBV4-3	NA	TRBJ2-3	13
CASSVGGLDTGELFF	NA	TRBV9	NA	TRBJ2-2	15
CASSLWGTATEAFF	NA	TRBV28	NA	TRBJ1-1	14
CASSLDRGNTEAFF	NA	TRBV16	TRBD1	TRBJ1-1	14
CASSTDGYEQYF	NA	TRBV18	NA	TRBJ2-7	12
CAWSGGRNAYNEQFF	NA	TRBV30	NA	TRBJ2-1	15
CASRAGAQDIQYF	many	TRBV13	NA	TRBJ2-4	13
CASSRGQAGQETQYF	NA	TRBV19	TRBD1	TRBJ2-5	15
CASSPLSGPNGELFF	few	TRBV7-9	TRBD2	TRBJ2-2	15
CASSRTGVETQYF	few	TRBV28	TRBD1	TRBJ2-5	13
CSVEAGHLMNTEAFF	NA	TRBV29-1	NA	TRBJ1-1	15
CSAGWPQHF	few	TRBV20-1	NA	TRBJ1-5	9
CSVRAGEVANEQFF	NA	TRBV29-1	TRBD2	TRBJ2-1	14
CSVEGLAVNTGELFF	NA	TRBV29-1	TRBD2	TRBJ2-2	15
CASTWVSYEQYF	NA	TRBV2	NA	TRBJ2-7	12
CASSSPRVAGGTGELFF	NA	TRBV7-3	TRBD2	TRBJ2-2	17
CASSEGDREYF	NA	TRBV10-1	TRBD1	TRBJ2-3	11
CASISGRGNEQFF	few	TRBV19	TRBD2	TRBJ2-1	13
CTSSQEEREAGTQYF	few	TRBV1	NA	TRBJ2-3	15
CASSEPYPGSMNTEAFF	few	TRBV9	NA	TRBJ1-1	17
CASRGGSNTQYF	few	TRBV6-5	NA	TRBJ2-3	12
CASSVGDRPTYEQYF	NA	TRBV9	TRBD1	TRBJ2-7	15
CASSQGGQRGQPQHF	NA	TRBV4-1	TRBD1	TRBJ1-5	15
CASSLREAYNEQFF	NA	TRBV27	TRBD2	TRBJ2-1	14
CASSYSGGSGANVLTF	NA	TRBV6-5	NA	TRBJ2-6	16
CASSLEGQPRGKLFF	few	TRBV5-1	NA	TRBJ1-4	15
CASTTQGQDYNEQFF	NA	TRBV9	TRBD1	TRBJ2-1	15
CASSLREVRSSGANVLTF	NA	TRBV5-4	NA	TRBJ2-6	18
CASSLVGTGNSPLHF	NA	TRBV7-2	NA	TRBJ1-6	15
CASSAGGTIFEKLFF	NA	TRBV9	NA	TRBJ1-4	15
CASSLGAPPNIQYF	NA	TRBV7-9	NA	TRBJ2-4	14
CASSSSSSWGGIQYF	NA	TRBV11-2	NA	TRBJ2-4	15
CASSPGAQYTYEQYF	few	TRBV18	NA	TRBJ2-7	15
CASSSRGSGAYEQYF	NA	TRBV5-1	TRBD2	TRBJ2-7	15
CAWSVSGAGGTQYF	few	TRBV30	NA	TRBJ2-5	14
CASSLGRLNYGYTF	few	TRBV7-9	NA	TRBJ1-2	14
CASSQGQITNEQFF	NA	TRBV4-3	NA	TRBJ2-1	14
CASSYRSGNSTDTQYF	few	TRBV13	TRBD2	TRBJ2-3	16
CASSSDRGHGYEQYF	few	TRBV13	TRBD1	TRBJ2-7	15
CASSAPGQNQPQHF	few	TRBV9	TRBD1	TRBJ1-5	14